These 9 T cell receptor beta chains were sequenced from one sample in a study of a mutant IDH1 vaccine in newly diagnosed glioma. No antigen has been assigned to these receptors. Noted time point: week 11, during vaccination. The study gave 300 ug of mutant IDH1 20-mer peptide per vaccine dose, with topical imiquimod. The table came from immunoSEQ multiplex PCR; TCRdb's copy has only in-frame clones and leaves some out. The table shows roughly 62,000 clones, with about 88% occurring only once. The input for sequencing was PBMCs, taken from a glioma patient whose treatment included an IDH1 peptide vaccine. The source is a man aged 35 to 55 with glioma.

This chain uses TRBV5-1 with TRBJ2-7; tentative D call: TRBD1 (8 bases). The CDR3 covers 13 residues. Between the trimmed V and J ends, which lost 4 bases and 9 bases, there was a span of 17 bases. Germline V gene lookup returns CDR1 SGHRS and CDR2 YFSETQ. This chain's CDR3 is CASSRGDRLRQYV. CDR3 sequence (DNA): TGCGCCAGCAGCCGGGGGGACAGGCTTAGGCAGTACGTC.

J is TRBJ2-3 and V is TRBV18, with a possible D match to TRBD1 (6 bases). This CDR3 has 17 amino acids. With 5 bases removed from V and 4 bases from J, the gap between germline ends came to 22 bases. In germline, CDR1 is KGHSH, CDR2 LQKENI. The CDR3 region has the DNA TGTGCCAGCTCAGCCCGCAGGGGAGCAGCCGGGTCAGATACGCAGTATTTT. Translated: CASSARRGAAGSDTQYF.

V and J are TRBV7-2 and TRBJ2-7, with 7 bases fitting TRBD1. CDR1 is SGHTA, CDR2 FQGNSA, per germline. This CDR3 has 12 residues. The J segment lost 9 bases and the V segment lost 4 bases, leaving 6 bases of the junction unmatched. DNA for the CDR3: TGTGCCAGCAGCTCAACAGGGGTGTGGCAGTACTTC. It encodes CASSSTGVWQYF.

The chain uses TRBV5-1 and TRBJ1-1, with D unresolved. This CDR3 has 14 residues. Trimming shortened V by 3 bases and J by 5 bases, and 14 bases separated the two germline ends. Germline loops: CDR1 SGHRS, CDR2 YFSETQ. The CDR3 region has the DNA TGCGCCAGCAGCTCTTGGACGGTCGGTACTGAAGCTTTCTTT. Protein sequence: CASSSWTVGTEAFF. The entire variable domain, with the rest obtained from reference TRBV5-1 and TRBJ1-1, is as follows: KAGVTQTPRYLIKTRGQQVTLSCSPISGHRSVSWYQQTPGQGLQFLFEYFSETQRNKGNFPGRFSGRQFSNSRSEMNVSTLELGDSALYLCASSSWTVGTEAFFGQGTRLTVV.

The chain uses TRBV6-6 and TRBJ2-7, with D perhaps matching TRBD2 (7 bases). CDR1 and CDR2 (germline): MNHNY, SVGAGI (reference sequence). V shed 7 bases and J shed 5 bases, with 15 bases lying between them. The length of the CDR3 is 13 residues. This chain's CDR3 is CASTPAGAHEQYF. The CDR3 DNA reads TGTGCCAGCACCCCGGCGGGGGCCCACGAGCAGTACTTC.

V is TRBV18 and J is TRBJ2-7, with D perhaps matching TRBD1 (7 bases). V was trimmed by 4 bases and J by 3 bases, leaving 16 bases between them. CDR1 KGHSH and CDR2 LQKENI come from the germline V gene. This CDR3 region has 15 residues. The CDR3 sequence: CASSRVAGQHYEQYV. The DNA of the CDR3 is TGTGCCAGCTCACGGGTCGCGGGACAGCACTACGAGCAGTACGTC.

The genes are TRBV18 and TRBJ2-1, with a tentative D call TRBD2 (6 bases). The CDR3 consists of 19 residues. Germline CDR1 and CDR2: KGHSH and LQKENI. Between the trimmed V and J ends, which lost 3 bases and 6 bases, there was a span of 27 bases. The CDR3 coding sequence is TGTGCCAGCTCACCTCCCGGGGGTGGTAGCTGGGCTATGTCCAATGAGCAGTTCTTC. Translation: CASSPPGGGSWAMSNEQFF.

The rearrangement joins TRBV7-8 to TRBJ2-7; D ambiguous. V lost 5 bases and J lost 1, with 18 bases in between. The CDR3 runs 16 residues. Per the germline V gene, CDR1 is SGHVS and CDR2 is FQNEAQ. This CDR3 reads CASSSTAVEHSYEQYF. The DNA for the CDR3 is TGTGCCAGCAGCAGTACAGCTGTGGAACATTCCTACGAGCAGTACTTC. Variable domain in full (rest from reference TRBV7-8 and TRBJ2-7): GAGVSQSPRYKVAKRGQDVALRCDPISGHVSLFWYQQALGQGPEFLTYFQNEAQLDKSGLPSDRFFAERPEGSVSTLKIQRTQQEDSAVYLCASSSTAVEHSYEQYFGPGTRLTVT.

The rearrangement uses TRBV4-2 and TRBJ2-5; perhaps D is TRBD1 or TRBD2 (5 bases each). Per the germline V gene, CDR1 is LGHNA and CDR2 is YNFKEQ. V was shortened by 1 base and J by 5 bases, with 17 bases between the two germline ends. This CDR3 spans 16 amino acids. The CDR3 protein is CASSQVGTPTRETQYF. CDR3 coding DNA: TGTGCCAGCAGCCAAGTTGGGACCCCTACCCGGGAGACCCAGTACTTC.